Listed here is a single T cell receptor beta chain. This sample is drawn from a study of blood T cell repertoires in COVID-19. Study-level background: Sites across the United States, Italy and Spain contributed samples from acute and convalescent COVID-19.

Authors' data handling: Researchers report that nucleated cell counts were estimated from reference gene primer amplification. The protocol was immunoSEQ multiplex PCR, while the TCRdb copy is restricted to in-frame clones and leaves out a portion. V, J and clone size are those of that table, while D and trimming were read from the DNA. In the table there are more than 150,000 clones, approximately 87% of which are singletons. With 7 bases removed from V and 6 bases from J, the gap between germline ends came to 15 bases. The CDR3 extends over 14 amino acids. Per germline, CDR1 LNHDA and CDR2 SQIVND (reference sequence).

This sequence joins TRBV19 and TRBJ1-4; possibly TRBD1 for D (6 bases). Sample: peripheral blood. This TCR was sampled from a woman between 70 and 85 years old with acute or convalescent COVID-19. DNA for the CDR3: TGTGCCAGTAACCCCCAGGGGTCCTATGAAAAACTGTTTTTT. Translated: CASNPQGSYEKLFF.